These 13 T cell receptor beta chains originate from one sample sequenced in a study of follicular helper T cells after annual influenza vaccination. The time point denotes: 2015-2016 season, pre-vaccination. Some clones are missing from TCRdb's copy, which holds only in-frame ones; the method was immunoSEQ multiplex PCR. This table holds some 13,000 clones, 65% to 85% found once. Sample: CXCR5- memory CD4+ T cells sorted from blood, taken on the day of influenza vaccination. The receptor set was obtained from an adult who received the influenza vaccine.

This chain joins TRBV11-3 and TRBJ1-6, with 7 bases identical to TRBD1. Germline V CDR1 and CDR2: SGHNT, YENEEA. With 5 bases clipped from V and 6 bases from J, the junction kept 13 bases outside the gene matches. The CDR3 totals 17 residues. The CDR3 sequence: CASSNTEGALGNSPLHF. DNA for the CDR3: TGTGCCAGCAGCAATACGGAGGGGGCGCTGGGTAATTCACCCCTCCACTTT.

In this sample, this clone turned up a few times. In DNA, the CDR3 is TGTGCCAGCAGCCGGGACACCTACTATGGCTACACCTTC. It specifies CASSRDTYYGYTF. The genes are TRBV2 and TRBJ1-2; a possible D gene is TRBD1 (6 bases). CDR1 is SNHLY and CDR2 is FYNNEI in the germline V gene. The V end lost 6 bases, the J end lost 3 bases, and 11 bases lay between the germline ends. The length of the CDR3 is 13 residues. Complete variable domain (other parts from reference TRBV2 and TRBJ1-2): EPEVTQTPSHQVTQMGQEVILRCVPISNHLYFYWYRQILGQKVEFLVSFYNNEISEKSEIFDDQFSVERPDGSNFTLKIRSTKLEDSAMYFCASSRDTYYGYTFGSGTRLTVV.

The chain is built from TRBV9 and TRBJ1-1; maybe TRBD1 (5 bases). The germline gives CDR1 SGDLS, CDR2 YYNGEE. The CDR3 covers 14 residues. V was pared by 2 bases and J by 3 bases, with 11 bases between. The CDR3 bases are TGTGCCAGCAGCGTCGCCATGGGGGACACTGAAGCTTTCTTT. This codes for CASSVAMGDTEAFF.

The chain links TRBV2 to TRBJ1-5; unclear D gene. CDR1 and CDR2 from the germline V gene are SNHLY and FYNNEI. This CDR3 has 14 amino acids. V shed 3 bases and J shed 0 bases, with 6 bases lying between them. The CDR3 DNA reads TGTGCCAGCAGTGATACCTATAGCAATCAGCCCCAGCATTTT. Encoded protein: CASSDTYSNQPQHF.

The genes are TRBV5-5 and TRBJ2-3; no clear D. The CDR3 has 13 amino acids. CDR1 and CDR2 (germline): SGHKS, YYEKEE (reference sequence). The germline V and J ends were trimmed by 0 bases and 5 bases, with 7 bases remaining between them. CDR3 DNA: TGTGCCAGCAGCTTGGCTCGCGGAGATACGCAGTATTTT. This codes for CASSLARGDTQYF.

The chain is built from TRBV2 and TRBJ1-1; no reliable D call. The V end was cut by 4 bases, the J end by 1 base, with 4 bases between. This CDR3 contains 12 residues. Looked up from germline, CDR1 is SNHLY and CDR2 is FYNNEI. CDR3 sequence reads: CASSGTNTEAFF. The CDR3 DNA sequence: TGTGCCAGCAGTGGTACGAACACTGAAGCTTTCTTT.

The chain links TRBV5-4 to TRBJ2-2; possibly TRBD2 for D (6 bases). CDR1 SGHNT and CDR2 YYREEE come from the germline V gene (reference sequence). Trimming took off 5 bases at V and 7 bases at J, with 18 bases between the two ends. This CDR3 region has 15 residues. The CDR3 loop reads CASRVNLKTSGELFF. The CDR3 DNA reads TGTGCCAGCAGGGTAAACCTAAAGACTAGCGGGGAGCTGTTTTTT.

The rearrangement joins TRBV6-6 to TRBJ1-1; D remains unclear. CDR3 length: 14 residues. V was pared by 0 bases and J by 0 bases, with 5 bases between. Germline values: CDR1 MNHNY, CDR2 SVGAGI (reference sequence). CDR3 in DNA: TGTGCCAGCAGTTACTCCGGGATGAACACTGAAGCTTTCTTT. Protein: CASSYSGMNTEAFF.

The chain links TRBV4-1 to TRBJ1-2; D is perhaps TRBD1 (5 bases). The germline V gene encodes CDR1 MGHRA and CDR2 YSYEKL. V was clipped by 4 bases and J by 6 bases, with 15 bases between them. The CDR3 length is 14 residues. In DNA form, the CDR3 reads TGCGCCAGCAGCCGAGCACCCGGACAAGATGGCTACACCTTC. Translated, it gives CASSRAPGQDGYTF.

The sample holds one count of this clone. The CDR3 DNA is TGTGCCAGCAGCCCATTACCGGACAGGGGGGGGACCCAGTACTTC. Amino acid sequence: CASSPLPDRGGTQYF. V usage is TRBV9 and J usage is TRBJ2-5; TRBD1 matches at 10 bases. J gave up 7 bases and V 4 bases, and 10 bases lay outside the gene matches. This CDR3 is built from 15 residues. Germline V gene lookup returns CDR1 SGDLS and CDR2 YYNGEE.

CDR3 protein: CASSDRPREETQYF. CDR3 nucleotide sequence: TGTGCCAGCAGTGACAGGCCGCGCGAAGAGACCCAGTACTTC. The V and J genes are TRBV6-1 and TRBJ2-5; no reliable D call. V lost 3 bases and J lost 3, with 11 bases in between. Germline CDR1 MNHNS, CDR2 SASEGT. The CDR3 spans 14 residues.

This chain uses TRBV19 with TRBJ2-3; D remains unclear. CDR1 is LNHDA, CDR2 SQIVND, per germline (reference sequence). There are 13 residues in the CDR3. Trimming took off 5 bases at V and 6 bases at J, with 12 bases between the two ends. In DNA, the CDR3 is TGTGCCAGTAGTCCGAGCCTTACGGATACGCAGTATTTT. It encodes CASSPSLTDTQYF. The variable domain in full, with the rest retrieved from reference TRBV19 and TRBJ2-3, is DGGITQSPKYLFRKEGQNVTLSCEQNLNHDAMYWYRQDPGQGLRLIYYSQIVNDFQKGDIAEGYSVSREKKESFPLTVTSAQKNPTAFYLCASSPSLTDTQYFGPGTRLTVL.

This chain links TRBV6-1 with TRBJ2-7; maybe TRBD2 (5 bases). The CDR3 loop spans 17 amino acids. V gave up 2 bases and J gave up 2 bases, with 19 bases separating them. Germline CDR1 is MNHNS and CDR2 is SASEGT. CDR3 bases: TGTGCCAGCAGTGAATCTACCGGGATCCCTATGACCTACGAGCAGTACTTC. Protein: CASSESTGIPMTYEQYF.